This T cell receptor (beta chain) was obtained from a study of T cells after yellow fever vaccination. Trimming left V 0 bases short and J 1 base short, with 7 bases between. Looked up from germline, CDR1 is SGHRS and CDR2 is YFSETQ. This CDR3 contains 15 residues. The sample holds many counts of this clonotype. Conversion of TCR transcripts into cDNA relied on 5'RACE template switching, which added a universal primer site and UMIs. TCRdb itself ran the 5' RACE reads through MiXCR, one entry per CDR3 protein. The sample holds roughly 180,000 distinct CDR3 sequences, roughly 6.4% seen once. The rearrangement uses TRBV5-1 and TRBJ2-2; no definite D call. The source was CD4+ T cells sorted from PBMCs, collected on the day of the first yellow fever vaccination. This receptor was taken from a young man who received the YFV17D yellow fever vaccine. CDR3 sequence (DNA): TGCGCCAGCAGCTTGGGAAACATGAACACCGGGGAGCTGTTTTTT. Protein sequence: CASSLGNMNTGELFF.